These 32 T cell receptor beta chains were all obtained from the same sample, sequenced in a study of blood T cell repertoires in COVID-19. TCRdb keeps only in-frame clones here, not all; method: immunoSEQ multiplex PCR. The sample yields more than 95,000 clones, about four fifths seen once. The sample was peripheral blood. Receptor source: a man between 60 and 75 years old with acute or convalescent COVID-19.

The gene calls are TRBV12-3 or TRBV12-4 and TRBJ1-2; TRBD1 matches at 7 bases. V dropped 6 bases and J dropped 4; count of bases not matched to a gene: 5. The CDR3 consists of 13 residues. CDR3: CASREGQSYGYTF. The CDR3 DNA reads as TGTGCCAGCAGGGAGGGACAGAGCTATGGCTACACCTTC.

The gene calls are TRBV5-1 and TRBJ2-1, with TRBD2 matching 7 bases. V was pared by 6 bases and J by 0 bases, with 3 bases of the junction left unmatched. The germline V gene has CDR1 SGHRS and CDR2 YFSETQ. The CDR3 extends over 14 amino acids. Here the CDR3 DNA reads TGCGCCAGCAACGGACTAGTCTCCTACAATGAGCAGTTCTTC. This encodes CASNGLVSYNEQFF. Combining the CDR3 with reference TRBV5-1 and TRBJ2-1 gives the whole variable domain KAGVTQTPRYLIKTRGQQVTLSCSPISGHRSVSWYQQTPGQGLQFLFEYFSETQRNKGNFPGRFSGRQFSNSRSEMNVSTLELGDSALYLCASNGLVSYNEQFFGPGTRLTVL.

The rearrangement links TRBV7-2 to TRBJ1-2; 9 bases map to TRBD1. The CDR3 covers 13 residues. The junction had 4 bases not matched to a gene; V was cut back by 4 bases and J by 7 bases. Germline V gene sequence: CDR1 SGHTA, CDR2 FQGNSA. CDR3 sequence reads: CASSYDRGTGYTF. DNA of the CDR3: TGTGCCAGCAGCTACGACAGGGGGACTGGCTACACCTTC.

This clone was seen only a few times. This sequence joins TRBV24-1 and TRBJ2-1; 9 nucleotides align to TRBD2. The V gene end was trimmed by 5 bases and the J gene end by 4 bases; junction bases not matched to a gene: 14. The length of the CDR3 is 18 residues. Germline CDR1 KGHDR, CDR2 SFDVKD. The DNA of the CDR3 is TGTGCCACCAGTGCCCCCTCGGAGGGCGGGGGGGGGTACAATGAGCAGTTCTTC. It yields the protein CATSAPSEGGGGYNEQFF.

This clone was detected a few times. The chain couples TRBV28 to TRBJ1-1, with 8 positions matching TRBD1. CDR3 size: 16 residues. Germline loops: CDR1 MDHEN, CDR2 SYDVKM. V shed 3 bases, J shed 9 bases, and the junction held 15 bases outside the gene matches. The CDR3 nucleotides are TGTGCCAGCAGTTTGGGCACCGGGACAGGAGAACAAAAAGCTTTCTTT. Translating gives CASSLGTGTGEQKAFF.

As DNA, the CDR3 is TGTGCCCTCGGGAGTTTAGGGTCCTCGGGGGTCTATGGCTACACCTTC. It encodes CALGSLGSSGVYGYTF. V is TRBV7-9 and J is TRBJ1-2; D may be TRBD1 (5 bases). V lost 11 bases to trimming and J lost 4 bases, with 26 bases between them. Germline V gene sequence: CDR1 SEHNR, CDR2 FQNEAQ (reference sequence). The CDR3 length is 16 residues.

The rearrangement uses TRBV10-3 and TRBJ1-2; D gene ambiguous. Trimming pared 0 bases from V and 4 bases from J, leaving 9 bases between. Germline V gives CDR1 ENHRY, CDR2 SYGVKD. The CDR3 has 14 residues. In DNA form, the CDR3 reads TGTGCCATCAGTGAGTCTGGGAGGTTCTATGGCTACACCTTC. Translating it yields CAISESGRFYGYTF.

The rearrangement joins TRBV7-6 to TRBJ1-2; 7 bases line up with TRBD1. Per the germline V gene, CDR1 is SGHVS and CDR2 is FNYEAQ. CDR3 length: 13 amino acids. J lost 3 bases, V lost 8 bases, and 6 bases had no gene match. For the CDR3, the DNA is TGTGCCAGCTCCTCCGGGACAGACTATGGCTACACCTTC. It translates to CASSSGTDYGYTF.

The rearrangement links TRBV7-9 to TRBJ1-1; D ambiguous. This CDR3 spans 12 amino acids. Germline V gene data show CDR1 as SEHNR and CDR2 as FQNEAQ (reference sequence). Between the trimmed V and J ends, which lost 5 bases and 4 bases, there was a span of 8 bases. Here the CDR3 reads CASSRVITEAFF. DNA of the CDR3: TGTGCCAGCAGCCGTGTTATCACTGAAGCTTTCTTT.

V gene TRBV7-9 combines with J gene TRBJ1-6; TRBD1 agrees at 8 bases. J was trimmed by 10 bases and V by 5 bases; bases with no gene match: 10. The germline CDR1 and CDR2 sequences are SEHNR and FQNEAQ (reference sequence). The CDR3 is made up of 15 amino acids. This chain's CDR3 is CASSPTGAYGSPLHF. The CDR3 nucleotides are TGTGCCAGCAGCCCGACAGGGGCGTACGGGTCACCCCTCCACTTT.

The chain recombines TRBV7-9 with TRBJ1-2; 12 nucleotides match TRBD1. Per the germline V gene, CDR1 is SEHNR and CDR2 is FQNEAQ (reference sequence). CDR3 length equals 14 residues. The V segment lost 6 bases and the J segment 6 bases; nucleotides outside the gene matches: 5. CDR3 protein: CASRGQGASDGYTF. The CDR3 coding sequence is TGTGCCAGCAGGGGACAGGGGGCGAGTGATGGCTACACCTTC. Drawing the rest from reference TRBV7-9 and TRBJ1-2, the complete variable domain is DTGVSQNPRHKITKRGQNVTFRCDPISEHNRLYWYRQTLGQGPEFLTYFQNEAQLEKSRLLSDRFSAERPKGSFSTLEIQRTEQGDSAMYLCASRGQGASDGYTFGSGTRLTVV.

In this sample, this clone turned up a few times. This chain uses TRBV19 with TRBJ2-7; tentatively, D is TRBD1 (6 bases). Per germline, CDR1 LNHDA and CDR2 SQIVND (reference sequence). This CDR3 has 13 residues. V dropped 10 bases and J dropped 1 base, with 14 bases sitting between them. This chain's CDR3 is CATSAGTSYEQYF. CDR3 bases: TGTGCCACTTCCGCCGGGACATCCTACGAGCAGTACTTC.

This rearrangement joins TRBV19 to TRBJ2-3; 11 positions match TRBD2. V was pared by 5 bases and J by 5 bases, with 9 bases of the junction left unmatched. Germline CDR1 and CDR2: LNHDA and SQIVND (reference sequence). The CDR3 runs 16 residues. The CDR3 spells CASSYFSGGAIDTQYF. The CDR3, as DNA: TGTGCCAGTAGTTACTTTAGCGGGGGGGCAATAGATACGCAGTATTTT.

The chain uses TRBV28 and TRBJ1-2; a weak D match, TRBD1 (6 bases). The CDR3 runs 13 residues. Germline CDR1 reads MDHEN; CDR2 reads SYDVKM. V shed 7 bases and J shed 5 bases, with 14 bases lying between them. This chain's CDR3 is CASTPWQGYGYTF. The CDR3 DNA follows: TGTGCCAGCACTCCTTGGCAGGGGTATGGCTACACCTTC.

The genes are TRBV20-1 and TRBJ2-4, with D possibly matching TRBD1 (5 bases). The germline V gene has CDR1 DFQATT and CDR2 SNEGSKA (reference sequence). The CDR3 sequence is 13 residues long. V gave up 3 bases and J gave up 9 bases, with 15 bases separating them. The CDR3 reads CSASARVAVIQYF. The CDR3 region has the DNA TGCAGTGCTAGTGCCAGGGTGGCGGTCATTCAGTACTTC.

The chain has TRBV27 and TRBJ1-1; 7 bases agree with TRBD1. Germline V gene lookup returns CDR1 MNHEY and CDR2 SMNVEV (reference sequence). The CDR3 covers 15 residues. J gave up 5 bases and V 5 bases, and 11 bases lay outside the gene matches. CDR3 nucleotides: TGTGCCAGCAGTCACCGAGGGGGCAGGTATACTGAAGCTTTCTTT. Its protein product is CASSHRGGRYTEAFF.

The CDR3 here is CATSGFGFGYTF. The CDR3 DNA follows: TGTGCCACCAGTGGTTTCGGGTTTGGCTACACCTTC. The genes are TRBV24-1 and TRBJ1-2; D is unclear. The CDR3 loop spans 12 amino acids. V lost 5 bases, J lost 7 bases, and 10 bases lay in between. CDR1 KGHDR and CDR2 SFDVKD come from the germline V gene.

The genes are TRBV7-8 and TRBJ2-1; no clear D. This CDR3 has 14 residues. Between the trimmed V and J ends, which lost 1 base and 12 bases, there was a span of 16 bases. The V gene's germline CDR1 is SGHVS and CDR2 FQNEAQ. CDR3 DNA sequence: TGTGCCAGCAGCTTAGAGCCGGCGGCTCCTTGGCAGTTCTTC. Translation: CASSLEPAAPWQFF.

This clone came up once. The chain has TRBV27 and TRBJ2-5, with D perhaps matching TRBD1 (5 bases). Germline CDR1 MNHEY, CDR2 SMNVEV (reference sequence). Deletions cut 5 bases from V and 5 bases from J, with 15 bases between. This CDR3 is 14 amino acids long. The CDR3 sequence is CASSPRSRDETQYF. CDR3 nucleotides: TGTGCCAGCAGTCCCCGGTCCAGGGATGAGACCCAGTACTTC.

This clone was found a few times. The V call is TRBV10-3, the J call TRBJ2-7; TRBD2 aligns across 9 bases. Germline loops: CDR1 ENHRY, CDR2 SYGVKD. This CDR3 is built from 16 residues. The V segment lost 6 bases and the J segment 3 bases; nucleotides outside the gene matches: 12. The CDR3 DNA reads TGTGCCATCAGAAGCGGGAGGCCCAAAACCGGCTACGAGCAGTACTTC. This translates into CAIRSGRPKTGYEQYF.

Written as DNA, the CDR3 is TGTGCCTGGACCGGGTTCTCTGGAAACACCATATATTTT. Protein: CAWTGFSGNTIYF. This sequence joins TRBV30 and TRBJ1-3; no definite D call. Germline values: CDR1 GTSNPN, CDR2 SVGIG (reference sequence). This CDR3 is built from 13 residues. V gave up 4 bases and J gave up 0 bases, with 7 bases separating them.

V and J are TRBV10-3 and TRBJ2-1; 7 positions match TRBD2. The CDR3 is 16 amino acids. The junction had 11 bases not matched to a gene; V was cut back by 0 bases and J by 9 bases. Germline V gene lookup returns CDR1 ENHRY and CDR2 SYGVKD. CDR3 DNA sequence: TGTGCCATCAGTGAGTCGGGAAGCGGGGATGGGGCTGAGCAGTTCTTC. Protein: CAISESGSGDGAEQFF.

This clone has a handful of counts. The V and J genes are TRBV18 and TRBJ1-1, with D possibly matching TRBD1 (5 bases). V was trimmed by 1 base and J by 4 bases, leaving 16 bases between them. Germline CDR1 reads KGHSH; CDR2 reads LQKENI. This CDR3 is 16 amino acids long. CDR3 nucleotide sequence: TGTGCCAGCTCACCACAGACACGGGGGACGGGCACTGAAGCTTTCTTT. Translated: CASSPQTRGTGTEAFF.

The V gene is TRBV11-1, the J gene TRBJ1-1, with D unclear. Trimming stripped 1 base from V and 1 base from J, with 4 bases between. Looked up from germline, CDR1 is SGHAT and CDR2 is FQDESV (reference sequence). The CDR3 loop spans 13 amino acids. The CDR3 DNA follows: TGTGCCAGCAGCTTAGGCGAGAACACTGAAGCTTTCTTT. Protein: CASSLGENTEAFF.

This chain connects TRBV30 to TRBJ1-6, with 11 positions matching TRBD1. The CDR3 length is 14 residues. V lost 5 bases to trimming and J lost 13 bases; unmatched junction nucleotides: 10. Germline loops: CDR1 GTSNPN, CDR2 SVGIG (reference sequence). CDR3 nucleotide sequence: TGTGCCTGGGAAGAGGGACAGGGGGTTGGTCCCCTCCACTTT. Translated: CAWEEGQGVGPLHF.

This clone was seen just once. CDR3 sequence reads: CASSDRGQGSNQPQHF. The CDR3 DNA follows: TGCGCCAGCAGTGATAGGGGACAGGGGTCCAATCAGCCCCAGCATTTT. The chain joins TRBV10-2 to TRBJ1-5, with 10 nucleotides matching TRBD1. The CDR3 covers 16 residues. The ends lost 3 bases at V and 3 bases at J; junction bases unmatched: 5. Germline V lookup: CDR1 WSHSY, CDR2 SAAADI.

CDR3 loop: CASSIRTGGGTDTQYF. The CDR3 DNA reads TGTGCCAGCAGCATCCGGACAGGGGGAGGCACAGATACGCAGTATTTT. The J gene is TRBJ2-3, the V gene TRBV5-4; 10 bases are a match to TRBD1. This CDR3 comprises 16 residues. Trimming took 4 bases from V and 1 from J; bases not matched to a gene: 6. CDR1 and CDR2 (germline): SGHNT, YYREEE (reference sequence).

V usage is TRBV7-9 and J usage is TRBJ1-1; D is unclear. V lost 1 base and J lost 5, with 8 bases in between. The CDR3 is made up of 13 amino acids. Germline V gene lookup returns CDR1 SEHNR and CDR2 FQNEAQ (reference sequence). CDR3 loop: CASSLVSGTEAFF. The CDR3 DNA reads as TGTGCCAGCAGCTTAGTCTCCGGGACTGAAGCTTTCTTT.

The chain joins TRBV18 to TRBJ1-6, with 11 positions matching TRBD1. This CDR3 has 17 amino acids. The germline CDR1 and CDR2 sequences are KGHSH and LQKENI. Trimming cost V 3 bases and J 6 bases; bases outside gene matches: 7. DNA for the CDR3: TGTGCCAGCTCACCGGTTAGGACAGGGGGCTCTAATTCACCCCTCCACTTT. Encoded protein: CASSPVRTGGSNSPLHF.

The gene calls are TRBV2 and TRBJ2-1, with 8 bases that match TRBD1. J lost 7 bases, V lost 7 bases, and 9 bases had no gene match. The CDR3 loop spans 14 amino acids. Germline CDR1 SNHLY, CDR2 FYNNEI. CDR3 in DNA: TGTGCCAGCAAAGGGACAGGCCCCTGGAATGAGCAGTTCTTC. Its translation: CASKGTGPWNEQFF. Full variable domain (remainder filled in from reference TRBV2 and TRBJ2-1): EPEVTQTPSHQVTQMGQEVILRCVPISNHLYFYWYRQILGQKVEFLVSFYNNEISEKSEIFDDQFSVERPDGSNFTLKIRSTKLEDSAMYFCASKGTGPWNEQFFGPGTRLTVL.

The J gene is TRBJ2-7, the V gene TRBV25-1; 8 positions match TRBD2. Germline loops: CDR1 MGHDK, CDR2 SYGVNS. With 2 bases clipped from V and 2 bases from J, the junction kept 2 bases outside the gene matches. The CDR3 runs 14 residues. In DNA, the CDR3 is TGTGCCAGCAGTGAAACTAGCGGCCCCTACGAGCAGTACTTC. This sequence encodes CASSETSGPYEQYF.

The chain is built from TRBV5-8 and TRBJ2-7; 8 bases match TRBD2. The CDR3 sequence is 15 residues long. Germline-derived CDR1 and CDR2 are SGHTS and YDEGEE. V trimming: 4 bases; J trimming: 5 bases; junction bases outside the gene matches: 11. In DNA form, the CDR3 reads TGTGCCAGCAGCCGACCGGGACTAGGGTACCACGAGCAGTACTTC. Its protein product is CASSRPGLGYHEQYF.